The rows below give T cell receptor beta chains drawn from one sample of a study of CD8 T cells in Susac syndrome. One entry per CDR3 protein results from TCRdb running MiXCR on the immunoSEQ multiplex PCR reads. Seen here are roughly 100,000 distinct CDR3 sequences, roughly 94% observed once, and the top ten hold about 0.41%. Sequences were obtained from CD8+ T cells from PBMCs. The source of these receptors is a human donor with Susac syndrome. The CDR3 runs from the conserved cysteine through the conserved F or W. D genes are given only for firm matches. Clone size is stated in some rows and not others, as once, few, many or a class when expanded.

size,V,J,D,CDR3,DNA
once,TRBV20-1,TRBJ1-1,NA,CSALIDTLNTEAFF,TGCAGTGCCTTAATTGACACATTGAACACTGAAGCTTTCTTT
NA,TRBV9,TRBJ2-3,NA,CASSVDGLRTDTQYF,TGTGCCAGCAGCGTTGACGGTCTCCGTACAGATACGCAGTATTTT
NA,TRBV3-1,TRBJ2-2,NA,CASSQENRDDTGELFF,TGTGCCAGCAGCCAAGAGAATAGGGATGACACCGGGGAGCTGTTTTTT
once,TRBV2,TRBJ2-7,NA,CASTPGLPVHEQYF,TGTGCCAGCACCCCGGGACTGCCGGTCCACGAGCAGTACTTC
NA,TRBV11-2,TRBJ2-3,TRBD1,CASSEGWTGRDTQYF,TGTGCCAGCAGCGAAGGCTGGACAGGGAGAGATACGCAGTATTTT
NA,TRBV12-3/TRBV12-4,TRBJ2-1,TRBD2,CASSARPGGADEQFF,TGTGCCAGCAGCGCCCGCCCCGGGGGGGCAGATGAGCAGTTCTTC
NA,TRBV9,TRBJ2-7,NA,CASSVGGQTYEQYF,TGTGCCAGCAGCGTAGGAGGACAAACATACGAGCAGTACTTC
NA,TRBV6-2/TRBV6-3,TRBJ2-1,NA,CASSPDYDRGNEQFF,TGTGCCAGCAGTCCCGACTACGACCGTGGCAATGAGCAGTTCTTC
NA,TRBV19,TRBJ2-7,NA,CASSIYGTAAYEQYF,TGTGCCAGTAGTATCTACGGGACCGCCGCCTACGAGCAGTACTTC
NA,TRBV11-3,TRBJ2-2,NA,CASSSLRSSGELFF,TGTGCCAGCAGCTCCCTCAGGTCGAGCGGGGAGCTGTTTTTT
NA,TRBV5-4,TRBJ1-1,NA,CASRPPGSNTEAFF,TGTGCCAGCCGCCCGCCAGGATCAAACACTGAAGCTTTCTTT